This T cell receptor (beta chain) was observed in a study of T cell responses to AZD1222 COVID-19 vaccine. The table came from immunoSEQ multiplex PCR; TCRdb's copy has only in-frame clones and leaves some out. The repertoire consists of 80,000 to 100,000 clones, with approximately 90% occurring once and the leading ten covering approximately 10%. J gave up 9 bases and V 5 bases, and 14 bases lay outside the gene matches. This CDR3 spans 18 amino acids. The germline CDR1 and CDR2 sequences are SGHRS and YFSETQ. The genes are TRBV5-1 and TRBJ2-1; 16 bases fit TRBD2. The sequence came from an adult who received the AZD1222 COVID-19 vaccine. The specimen was peripheral blood, collected 28 days after the second AZD1222 dose. The CDR3 loop is CASRPGTSGRASAGEQFF. The DNA of the CDR3 is TGCGCCAGCAGACCTGGGACTAGCGGGAGGGCCTCTGCGGGTGAGCAGTTCTTC.